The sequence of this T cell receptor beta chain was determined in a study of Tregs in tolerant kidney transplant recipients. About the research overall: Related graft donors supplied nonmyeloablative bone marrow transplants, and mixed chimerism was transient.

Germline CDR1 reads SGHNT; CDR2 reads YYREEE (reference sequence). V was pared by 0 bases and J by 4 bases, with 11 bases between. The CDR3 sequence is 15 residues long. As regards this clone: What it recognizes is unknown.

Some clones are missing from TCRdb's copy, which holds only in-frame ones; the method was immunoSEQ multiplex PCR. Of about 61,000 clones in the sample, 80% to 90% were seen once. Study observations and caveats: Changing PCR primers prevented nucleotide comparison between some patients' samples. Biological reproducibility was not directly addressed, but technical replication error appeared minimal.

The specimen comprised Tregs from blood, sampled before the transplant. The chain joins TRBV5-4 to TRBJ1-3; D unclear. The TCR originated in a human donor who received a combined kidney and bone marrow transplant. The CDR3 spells CASSLGTTGGNTIYF. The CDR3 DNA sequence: TGTGCCAGCAGCTTGGGTACAACGGGGGGAAACACCATATATTTT.